Shown below are 14 T cell receptor beta chains from a single sample sequenced in a study of blood T cells in healthy people across ages. A second PCR of roughly 7 to 11 cycles used a sample-barcoded 5' primer and a J-beta primer mix. TCRdb reanalysed the 5' RACE reads using MiXCR and keeps one entry per CDR3 protein. Among 550,000 to 700,000 distinct CDR3 sequences listed, roughly 29% were seen once. What was sequenced was blood. The receptors come from a woman aged 70 to 79 in good health.

This clonotype was counted ten times or more. V usage is TRBV7-2 and J usage is TRBJ2-1; 11 bases are shared with TRBD2. J was trimmed by 7 bases and V by 4 bases; bases with no gene match: 6. The CDR3 is 15 amino acids. Germline V CDR1 and CDR2: SGHTA, FQGNSA. CDR3 in DNA: TGTGCCAGCAGCTCCGGTTTAGCGGGGGGGAATGAGCAGTTCTTC. This gives the protein CASSSGLAGGNEQFF.

This chain links TRBV7-9 with TRBJ2-1; possibly TRBD1 for D (6 bases). The V gene's germline CDR1 is SEHNR and CDR2 FQNEAQ (reference sequence). The CDR3 consists of 16 residues. Between the trimmed V and J ends, which lost 5 bases and 4 bases, there was a span of 18 bases. In DNA, the CDR3 is TGTGCCAGCAGCCCGACGGGCAGGGGAGCGTACAATGAGCAGTTCTTC. Encoded protein: CASSPTGRGAYNEQFF.

This clonotype occurred a few times. This sequence joins TRBV7-2 and TRBJ2-1; TRBD1 matches 7 bases. There are 15 residues in the CDR3. Unmatched junction bases numbered 13, after V lost 4 bases and J lost 10 bases. Germline V CDR1 and CDR2: SGHTA, FQGNSA. CDR3 loop: CASSYIGQAWVEQFF. The DNA for the CDR3 is TGTGCCAGCAGCTACATAGGACAGGCCTGGGTCGAGCAGTTCTTC.

This clonotype was picked up a small number of times. The rearrangement uses TRBV7-9 and TRBJ1-2; 9 bases align to TRBD1. The CDR3 loop spans 14 amino acids. CDR1 is SEHNR, CDR2 FQNEAQ, per germline (reference sequence). With 2 bases clipped from V and 8 bases from J, the junction kept 6 bases outside the gene matches. CDR3 loop: CASSLPGQGSGYTF. CDR3 nucleotide sequence: TGTGCCAGCAGCTTACCGGGACAGGGCTCGGGCTACACCTTC.

This clonotype was observed a few times. The chain employs TRBV20-1 and TRBJ1-2; 7 bases agree with TRBD1. V was pared by 2 bases and J by 5 bases, with 8 bases of the junction left unmatched. Germline V CDR1 and CDR2: DFQATT, SNEGSKA (reference sequence). CDR3 length equals 14 residues. CDR3: CSARKGDRIYGYTF. CDR3 DNA: TGCAGTGCTAGAAAGGGGGACAGAATATATGGCTACACCTTC.

V and J are TRBV9 and TRBJ2-1, with D hard to call. The J call is doubtful: the DNA matches TRBJ2-7 better. Per germline, CDR1 SGDLS and CDR2 YYNGEE. This CDR3 has 16 amino acids. The DNA for the CDR3 is TGTGCCAGCAGCGTAGGATTGGGCTCGAATTTCTACGAGCAGTACTTC. This encodes CASSVGLGSNFYEQYF.

This clonotype has a count of ten or more. The gene calls are TRBV20-1 and TRBJ2-7; tentative D call: TRBD2 (5 bases). The V gene lost 1 base and the J gene lost 5 bases, with 18 bases spanning the gap. The CDR3 runs 15 residues. The germline V gene encodes CDR1 DFQATT and CDR2 SNEGSKA (reference sequence). CDR3 coding DNA: TGCAGTGCTAGAGGCGCAATCGGGGTTCGAAACGAGCAGTACTTC. Residues: CSARGAIGVRNEQYF.

This clonotype was seen a handful of times. The V gene is TRBV20-1, the J gene TRBJ1-5, with 9 bases identical to TRBD1. The germline gives CDR1 DFQATT, CDR2 SNEGSKA (reference sequence). V trimming: 7 bases; J trimming: 6 bases; junction bases outside the gene matches: 4. The CDR3 has 12 amino acids. CDR3 residues: CSGGQGTQPQHF. The CDR3 bases are TGCAGTGGGGGACAGGGAACTCAGCCCCAGCATTTT.

This clonotype was counted between two and nine times. This chain joins TRBV20-1 and TRBJ2-1, with 14 bases lining up with TRBD2. Germline CDR1 is DFQATT and CDR2 is SNEGSKA (reference sequence). This CDR3 has 16 residues. Losses at the gene ends were 1 base for V and 4 bases for J; bases not matched to a gene: 3. The CDR3 is CSARARTSGGYNEQFF. In nucleotides, the CDR3 is TGCAGTGCTAGAGCCCGGACTAGCGGGGGGTACAATGAGCAGTTCTTC.

There are a few counts of this clonotype. The V gene is TRBV18, the J gene TRBJ2-1; no reliable D call. CDR1 is KGHSH and CDR2 is LQKENI in the germline V gene. The CDR3 has 14 residues. Trimming pared 5 bases from V and 8 bases from J, leaving 16 bases between. For the CDR3, the DNA is TGTGCCAGCTCATCCGTCGGAACCGGACATGAGCAGTTCTTC. It yields the protein CASSSVGTGHEQFF.

On this clonotype itself: One base away lies a much larger clone, so this may be a sequencing read error. The chain links TRBV20-1 to TRBJ2-4, with D hard to call. The CDR3 loop spans 14 amino acids. Germline V gives CDR1 DFQATT, CDR2 SNEGSKA (reference sequence). The CDR3 DNA follows: TGCAGTGCTAGTCTCTCCTCGGCCAAAAGCATTCAGTACTTC. Its translation is CSASLSSAKSIQYF.

This clonotype was picked up many times. The CDR3 loop reads CSADRGKGEAFF. CDR3 nucleotides: TGCAGCGCCGACAGGGGTAAAGGTGAAGCTTTCTTT. The chain joins TRBV29-1 to TRBJ1-1; 8 bases fit TRBD1. Germline loops: CDR1 SQVTM, CDR2 ANQGSEA. With V trimmed by 7 bases and J by 7 bases, 8 bases remained unmatched. The CDR3 totals 12 residues.

The chain links TRBV7-3 to TRBJ2-2; D is undetermined. This CDR3 spans 13 amino acids. Germline V CDR1 and CDR2: SGHTA, FQGTGA. Deletions cut 2 bases from V and 6 bases from J, with 7 bases between. Here the CDR3 reads CASSLLDPGELFF. The CDR3 coding sequence is TGTGCCAGCAGCTTACTGGATCCCGGGGAGCTGTTTTTT.

At least ten counts were recorded for this clonotype. The V call is TRBV4-2, the J call TRBJ2-3; 7 nucleotides agree with TRBD2. In germline, CDR1 is LGHNA, CDR2 YNFKEQ. With 4 bases clipped from V and 0 bases from J, the junction kept 7 bases outside the gene matches. CDR3 size: 16 residues. The CDR3 protein is CASSPWVRGSTDTQYF. Here the CDR3 DNA reads TGTGCCAGCAGCCCGTGGGTGCGGGGGAGCACAGATACGCAGTATTTT.